The sequence of this T cell receptor (beta chain) was determined in a study of control samples from healthy donors and cancer patients (dated by TCRdb to about 2020). As for this clone: Its antigen remains unidentified. No base quality information exists; no much larger clone differs at one position.

Trimming removed 3 bases from V and 1 base from J, leaving 19 bases between the germline ends. Based on the germline V gene, the CDR1 and CDR2 sequences are KGHSH and LQKENI. The CDR3 runs 17 residues from the cysteine to the phenylalanine. Only the CDR3 part of the read is kept: 51 bases, read in frame from the first base. Receptor libraries were prepared by the immunoSEQ multiplex PCR assay. TCRdb mirrors the immuneACCESS table, restricted to in-frame sequences. Some clones are absent from its copies; in checked studies, under half trace to an unresolved V gene, and the reason for the others is unknown. The sample records 90,000 to 130,000 clones, 70% to 85% of which are singletons. Approximately 7% of the sample goes to the ten largest clones.

Sequenced material: blood. The sequence links TRBV18 to TRBJ2-7; a tentative D match to TRBD2 spans 5 bases. The TCR sequence derives from a man between 18 and 29 years old in good health. The CDR3 in this case is CASSPLPGSLGSYEQYF. The sequence in DNA is TGTGCCAGCTCACCGCTTCCGGGGAGCTTGGGGTCCTACGAGCAGTACTTC.